This is a list of T cell receptor beta chains from one sample in a study of identical twins. A single record per CDR3 protein comes from TCRdb applying MiXCR to the 5' RACE reads. Counted here are fewer than 900,000 distinct CDR3 sequences, 21% occurring once; the ten biggest clones make up around 4.4%. These sequences were also reported in another study, on T cells expressing NK-cell markers.

Sequenced input: PBMCs. The receptors here all came from a woman aged 18-29 years in good health. Both conserved end residues are part of each CDR3. Fields, in order: J gene, clone size, D gene, V gene, CDR3 DNA, CDR3 protein. D genes are given only for firm matches. Size tells how often a clone was seen (once, few, many) or the class of an expanded clone, and some rows leave it out.

j_call: TRBJ1-5
clone_size: -
d_call: TRBD1
v_call: TRBV20-1
cdr3_nt: TGCAGTGCTACCGGGACAGGGATTTATAGCAATCAGCCCCAGCATTTT
cdr3_aa: CSATGTGIYSNQPQHF

j_call: TRBJ2-2
clone_size: -
d_call: -
v_call: TRBV7-9
cdr3_nt: TGTGCCAGCAGCCCCATCGCGAACACCGGGGAGCTGTTTTTT
cdr3_aa: CASSPIANTGELFF

j_call: TRBJ2-2
clone_size: -
d_call: TRBD2
v_call: TRBV20-1
cdr3_nt: TGCAGTGCTACAGCCCCGGGGGGGACCGGGGAGCTGTTTTTT
cdr3_aa: CSATAPGGTGELFF

j_call: TRBJ2-2
clone_size: few
d_call: -
v_call: TRBV7-3
cdr3_nt: TGTGCCAGCAGCCCGCGGACCGGGCGGGACACCGGGGAGCTGTTTTTT
cdr3_aa: CASSPRTGRDTGELFF

j_call: TRBJ2-1
clone_size: -
d_call: -
v_call: TRBV7-7
cdr3_nt: TGTGCTAGCAGCTTGGGACGGTCGTCCAATGAGCAGTTCTTC
cdr3_aa: CASSLGRSSNEQFF

j_call: TRBJ2-7
clone_size: many
d_call: -
v_call: TRBV20-1
cdr3_nt: TGCAGTGCTAGAGCTATGAACAGGTTAGCCTACGAGCAGTACTTC
cdr3_aa: CSARAMNRLAYEQYF

j_call: TRBJ2-1
clone_size: many
d_call: TRBD1
v_call: TRBV7-9
cdr3_nt: TGTGCCAGCAGCCCAGGGGGATTTGAGCAGTTCTTC
cdr3_aa: CASSPGGFEQFF

j_call: TRBJ2-2
clone_size: few
d_call: -
v_call: TRBV5-1
cdr3_nt: TGCGCCAGCAGCTTGGGGGCGACGCCGGCGAACACCGGGGAGCTGTTTTTT
cdr3_aa: CASSLGATPANTGELFF

j_call: TRBJ2-1
clone_size: -
d_call: -
v_call: TRBV12-3/TRBV12-4
cdr3_nt: TGTGCCAGCACGGCCCTCTTAGGGGGGGCCGCCTACAATGAGCAGTTCTTC
cdr3_aa: CASTALLGGAAYNEQFF

j_call: TRBJ1-1
clone_size: many
d_call: -
v_call: TRBV12-3/TRBV12-4
cdr3_nt: TGTGCCAGCAGCCACAGGACAGTGATCACTGAAGCTTTCTTT
cdr3_aa: CASSHRTVITEAFF

j_call: TRBJ2-1
clone_size: -
d_call: TRBD2
v_call: TRBV25-1
cdr3_nt: TGTGCCAGCAGTGAGCTCACTAGCGGGGGTTACAATGAGCAGTTCTTC
cdr3_aa: CASSELTSGGYNEQFF

j_call: TRBJ1-2
clone_size: -
d_call: -
v_call: TRBV12-3/TRBV12-4
cdr3_nt: TGTGCCAGCAGTTTAAGACTAAAAGCCGCTGGCTACACCTTC
cdr3_aa: CASSLRLKAAGYTF

j_call: TRBJ2-1
clone_size: -
d_call: -
v_call: TRBV9
cdr3_nt: TGTGCCAGCAGCGTCGAGGGAACAGGGAAACGGGAGCAGTTCTTC
cdr3_aa: CASSVEGTGKREQFF

j_call: TRBJ2-7
clone_size: few
d_call: TRBD2
v_call: TRBV15
cdr3_nt: TGTGCCACCAGCCCTTACAGCGGGGGAACCTACGAGCAGTACTTC
cdr3_aa: CATSPYSGGTYEQYF

j_call: TRBJ2-3
clone_size: many
d_call: TRBD2
v_call: TRBV10-3
cdr3_nt: TGTGCCATCAGTTACAGCGGGGGGGCAGATACGCAGTATTTT
cdr3_aa: CAISYSGGADTQYF

j_call: TRBJ2-4
clone_size: -
d_call: -
v_call: TRBV4-2
cdr3_nt: TGTGCCAGCAGCCGCGCCACCGGGGGCGAGAGCATTCAGTACTTC
cdr3_aa: CASSRATGGESIQYF

j_call: TRBJ2-5
clone_size: many
d_call: -
v_call: TRBV24-1
cdr3_nt: TGTGCCACCAGTGCCCCCCGCAAGACGGCGGGGGAGACCCAGTACTTC
cdr3_aa: CATSAPRKTAGETQYF

j_call: TRBJ1-3
clone_size: few
d_call: -
v_call: TRBV4-3
cdr3_nt: TGCGCCAGCAGCCAAGATCGGTGCGTCTCTGGAAACACCATATATTTT
cdr3_aa: CASSQDRCVSGNTIYF

j_call: TRBJ2-6
clone_size: few
d_call: -
v_call: TRBV5-1
cdr3_nt: TGCGCCAGCAGGAAAATACCCTCTGGGGCCAACGTCCTGACTTTC
cdr3_aa: CASRKIPSGANVLTF

j_call: TRBJ1-6
clone_size: few
d_call: -
v_call: TRBV6-1
cdr3_nt: TGTGCCAGCAGAATGCGAAAGGACGGACTGGGGTCACCCCTCCACTTT
cdr3_aa: CASRMRKDGLGSPLHF

j_call: TRBJ2-2
clone_size: many
d_call: -
v_call: TRBV5-1
cdr3_nt: TGCGCCAGCAGCTTATCCTGGGGCACCGGGGAGCTGTTTTTT
cdr3_aa: CASSLSWGTGELFF

j_call: TRBJ2-7
clone_size: -
d_call: -
v_call: TRBV29-1
cdr3_nt: TGCAGCGTTGAAGTGCGAGGGAAAGGTTACGAGCAGTACTTC
cdr3_aa: CSVEVRGKGYEQYF

j_call: TRBJ1-2
clone_size: few
d_call: -
v_call: TRBV7-2
cdr3_nt: TGTGCCAGCGGGAGACAAGGACTACGGTATGGCTACACCTTC
cdr3_aa: CASGRQGLRYGYTF

j_call: TRBJ2-5
clone_size: few
d_call: TRBD1
v_call: TRBV7-9
cdr3_nt: TGTTCCAGCAGCCGACAGGGCTCCCAATGGACCCAGTACTTC
cdr3_aa: CSSSRQGSQWTQYF

j_call: TRBJ1-3
clone_size: -
d_call: -
v_call: TRBV12-3/TRBV12-4
cdr3_nt: TGTGCCAGCAGTCCTGGGACACCGATCGACTCTGGAAACACCATATATTTT
cdr3_aa: CASSPGTPIDSGNTIYF

j_call: TRBJ2-3
clone_size: few
d_call: TRBD2
v_call: TRBV20-1
cdr3_nt: TGCAGTGCTCCCTGGACTAGCGGGGGGGACCCTACGCAGTATTTT
cdr3_aa: CSAPWTSGGDPTQYF

j_call: TRBJ2-1
clone_size: -
d_call: TRBD2
v_call: TRBV20-1
cdr3_nt: TGCAGTGCCCATAGCGGGGGGGCCTATAATGAGCAGTTCTTC
cdr3_aa: CSAHSGGAYNEQFF

j_call: TRBJ2-1
clone_size: many
d_call: -
v_call: TRBV9
cdr3_nt: TGTGCCAGCAGCGCCCGCCCCTGGGGGGATCAGCAGTTCTTC
cdr3_aa: CASSARPWGDQQFF

j_call: TRBJ1-2
clone_size: -
d_call: -
v_call: TRBV2
cdr3_nt: TGTGCCAGCAGTGAAGGTCGGACTTACTATGGCTACACCTTC
cdr3_aa: CASSEGRTYYGYTF

j_call: TRBJ2-3
clone_size: many
d_call: -
v_call: TRBV5-4
cdr3_nt: TGTGCCAGCAGCTTGGGGGCTGGCGGGACACGGACAGATACGCAGTATTTT
cdr3_aa: CASSLGAGGTRTDTQYF

j_call: TRBJ2-3
clone_size: -
d_call: TRBD2
v_call: TRBV6-1
cdr3_nt: TGTGCCAGCAAATCGAGCACTAGCGGGACAGATACGCAGTATTTT
cdr3_aa: CASKSSTSGTDTQYF

j_call: TRBJ2-2
clone_size: few
d_call: TRBD2
v_call: TRBV2
cdr3_nt: TGTGCCAGCGGGAGCGGGAGTGGTGTCGGGGAGCTGTTTTTT
cdr3_aa: CASGSGSGVGELFF

j_call: TRBJ2-6
clone_size: -
d_call: -
v_call: TRBV7-8
cdr3_nt: TGTGCCAGCAGCTTCGGGTCAACATGGGGGACTGGGGCCAACGTCCTGACTTTC
cdr3_aa: CASSFGSTWGTGANVLTF

j_call: TRBJ2-5
clone_size: -
d_call: TRBD2
v_call: TRBV20-1
cdr3_nt: TGCAGTGCTAGAGATACGACTAGCCGGCGGGTGGAGACCCAGTACTTC
cdr3_aa: CSARDTTSRRVETQYF

j_call: TRBJ2-1
clone_size: -
d_call: -
v_call: TRBV7-3
cdr3_nt: TGTGCCAGCAGCACTAGCAGAGATTACAATGAGCAGTTCTTC
cdr3_aa: CASSTSRDYNEQFF

j_call: TRBJ1-2
clone_size: many
d_call: -
v_call: TRBV29-1
cdr3_nt: TGCAGCGTTGACCCACGGACAGAGAACTATGGCTACACCTTC
cdr3_aa: CSVDPRTENYGYTF

j_call: TRBJ2-7
clone_size: -
d_call: -
v_call: TRBV9
cdr3_nt: TGTGCCAGCAGCGTAGGATTTGCGGGAAGTAACGAGCAGTACTTC
cdr3_aa: CASSVGFAGSNEQYF

j_call: TRBJ2-1
clone_size: few
d_call: TRBD2
v_call: TRBV12-3/TRBV12-4
cdr3_nt: TGTGCCAGCAGTTTAGTTCCCGGGACTAGCGGTACCATCTCCTACAATGAGCAGTTCTTC
cdr3_aa: CASSLVPGTSGTISYNEQFF

j_call: TRBJ2-7
clone_size: -
d_call: -
v_call: TRBV6-1
cdr3_nt: TGTGCCAGCACCAAACTCGGCATCTACGAGCAGTACTTC
cdr3_aa: CASTKLGIYEQYF

j_call: TRBJ1-3
clone_size: few
d_call: TRBD1
v_call: TRBV20-1
cdr3_nt: TGCAGTGCTCGAGCGACAGGGTCGAACACCATATATTTT
cdr3_aa: CSARATGSNTIYF

j_call: TRBJ2-7
clone_size: many
d_call: TRBD2
v_call: TRBV12-3/TRBV12-4
cdr3_nt: TGTGCCAGCAGAGGGCTAGCGGGATCCTACGAGCAGTACTTC
cdr3_aa: CASRGLAGSYEQYF

j_call: TRBJ2-3
clone_size: -
d_call: TRBD2
v_call: TRBV29-1
cdr3_nt: TGCAGCGTTGCCCAAACTTTGACTAGCGGGAGGCATCCAGATACGCAGTATTTT
cdr3_aa: CSVAQTLTSGRHPDTQYF

j_call: TRBJ2-7
clone_size: few
d_call: TRBD2
v_call: TRBV20-1
cdr3_nt: TGCAGTGCTAGAGATCGACGACTAGCGGGAGGTCCGTACGAGCAGTACTTC
cdr3_aa: CSARDRRLAGGPYEQYF

j_call: TRBJ2-7
clone_size: -
d_call: -
v_call: TRBV10-3
cdr3_nt: TGTGCCATCAGTGAGTCAGGGTGGTACGAGCAGTACTTC
cdr3_aa: CAISESGWYEQYF

j_call: TRBJ2-5
clone_size: -
d_call: -
v_call: TRBV5-1
cdr3_nt: TGCGCCAGCAGCTTGTGGGGGAATGGGGAGACCCAGTACTTC
cdr3_aa: CASSLWGNGETQYF